The rows below give T cell receptor beta chains drawn from one sample of a study of blood T cell repertoires in COVID-19. Generated by immunoSEQ multiplex PCR, the TCRdb table keeps only in-frame clones and is missing some. The sample holds about 300,000 clones; 70% to 90% are singletons and the top ten take approximately 5%. Sequences were obtained from PBMCs or T cells enriched from blood (not recorded which). The receptors were gathered from a woman aged 25 to 45 who had recovered from COVID-19. CDR3s include the opening cysteine and the closing phenylalanine or tryptophan. D genes are given only for firm matches. Only some rows state a clone size, as once, few, many or a class for expanded clones.

cdr3_nt cdr3_aa v_call d_call j_call clone_size
TGTGCCACCAGCAGAGCCGCCGGGACAGGGAGCAATCAGCCCCAGCATTTT CATSRAAGTGSNQPQHF TRBV15 TRBD1 TRBJ1-5 NA
TGTGCCAGCAGCCAGGCGGCAGGGGAGATCTATGGCTACACCTTC CASSQAAGEIYGYTF TRBV7-8 NA TRBJ1-2 NA
TGTGCCTGGAGCCGCGGGGGCTACGAGCAGTACTTC CAWSRGGYEQYF TRBV30 TRBD2 TRBJ2-7 NA
TGTGCCAGCAGCTACCCGACAGGGACTCGGTTCTTC CASSYPTGTRFF TRBV6-5 NA TRBJ2-1 NA
TGCGCCAGCAGCTCCCGAACTGCTGAAGCTTTCTTT CASSSRTAEAFF TRBV5-1 NA TRBJ1-1 NA
TGTGCCAGCTCGCTTACAGGAAACACCATATATTTT CASSLTGNTIYF TRBV14 NA TRBJ1-3 NA
TGTGCCAGCAGTGGGCTGCGAGGCAATCAGCCCCAGCATTTT CASSGLRGNQPQHF TRBV6-2/TRBV6-3 NA TRBJ1-5 NA
TGTGCCAGCAGCTTTGGGGGGGAGACCCAGTACTTC CASSFGGETQYF TRBV11-2 NA TRBJ2-5 NA
TGTGCCACCAGCAGAGCCAAACGGGGACAGGGGCTCGGGGAGCTGTTTTTT CATSRAKRGQGLGELFF TRBV15 TRBD1 TRBJ2-2 NA
TGCGCCAGCAGCCAAGATCAAGGCAGGGGATCCAAAGATACGCAGTATTTT CASSQDQGRGSKDTQYF TRBV4-3 NA TRBJ2-3 few
TGTGCCAGTAGTCTACAGGGTCGGGACTATGGCTACACCTTC CASSLQGRDYGYTF TRBV19 NA TRBJ1-2 once
TGTGCCAGCAGCCTATCAGGGGTTGGTGATCAGCCCCAGCATTTT CASSLSGVGDQPQHF TRBV27 NA TRBJ1-5 NA
TGTGCCTGGAGCGTTCGGGACAGGGAAAGCCAGCCCCAGCATTTT CAWSVRDRESQPQHF TRBV30 TRBD1 TRBJ1-5 NA
TGCGCCAGCAGCCCACAGACTAGTGGTCGAGAGACCCAGTACTTC CASSPQTSGRETQYF TRBV5-1 NA TRBJ2-5 NA